This T cell receptor beta chain was captured in a study of blood T cell repertoires in COVID-19. As for the study in general: Both acute and convalescent COVID-19 samples were obtained from the United States, Italy and Spain. Sources were T cells, B-cell-depleted T cells, or PBMCs; the material itself was cDNA or gDNA.

Unmatched junction bases numbered 4, after V lost 2 bases and J lost 5 bases. From germline, CDR1 is MDHEN and CDR2 SYDVKM. CDR3 length: 15 amino acids. How the authors handled the data: Estimation of nucleated cell counts was performed using reference gene primer amplification. Generated by immunoSEQ multiplex PCR, the TCRdb table keeps only in-frame clones and is missing some. V and J calls and clone size are given by that table; D and trimming were obtained from the DNA. The top ten clones hold 7.8% of a sample with approximately 310,000 clones, around 87% of them seen once. The rearrangement joins TRBV28 to TRBJ1-4, with 8 bases identical to TRBD1. This clonotype was sampled from a woman in her forties or fifties who had recovered from COVID-19. The material sequenced was peripheral blood. Written as DNA, the CDR3 is TGTGCCAGCAGTTTAGAAGGGACAGGAAATGAAAAACTGTTTTTT. Its protein product is CASSLEGTGNEKLFF.